This TCR beta chain came from a study of a mutant IDH1 vaccine in newly diagnosed glioma. As for the study in general: Initiation of the vaccine course occurred 4-6 weeks after radiotherapy alone, or alongside temozolomide cycles. Patients' prior therapy spanned radiotherapy, temozolomide, or both; most underwent both. Findings and limits, study-wide: It seemed that pseudoprogression was not linked to changes in the top peripheral T cell clonotypes. Altogether, almost 95% of patients exhibited vaccine-induced immune responses.

J was trimmed by 8 bases and V by 4 bases; bases with no gene match: 15. Per germline, CDR1 SGHNT and CDR2 YYREEE (reference sequence). The length of the CDR3 is 16 residues. The sample's time point: week 11, during vaccination. Vaccination used 300 ug of mutant IDH1 20-mer peptide per dose, with topical imiquimod. Points on this clone: No antigen is known for it.

Sequenced by immunoSEQ multiplex PCR; TCRdb stores in-frame clones only, minus some. The data contain about 23,000 clones, approximately 79% of them singletons. Source: PBMCs, taken from a glioma patient whose treatment included an IDH1 peptide vaccine. V gene TRBV5-4 combines with J gene TRBJ2-3; 8 bases are a match to TRBD2. The TCR originated in a man aged 40-50 years with glioma. The CDR3 DNA sequence: TGTGCCAGCAGCCCCCTTACTAGCGGCGCTATGGGTACGCAGTATTTT. Protein sequence: CASSPLTSGAMGTQYF.